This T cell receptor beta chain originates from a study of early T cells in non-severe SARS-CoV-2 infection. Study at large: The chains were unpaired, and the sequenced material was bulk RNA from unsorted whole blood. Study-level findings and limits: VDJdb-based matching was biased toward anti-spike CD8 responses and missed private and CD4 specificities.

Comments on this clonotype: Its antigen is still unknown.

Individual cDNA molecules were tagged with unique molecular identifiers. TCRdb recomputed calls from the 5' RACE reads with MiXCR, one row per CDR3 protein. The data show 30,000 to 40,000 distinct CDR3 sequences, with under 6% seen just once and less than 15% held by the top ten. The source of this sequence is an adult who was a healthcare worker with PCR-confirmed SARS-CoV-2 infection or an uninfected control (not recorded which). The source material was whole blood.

Written as DNA, the CDR3 is TGTGCCAGCAGTTACTCGAGGCGGGGTGAAACTGAAGCTTTCTTT. Residues: CASSYSRRGETEAFF. This chain links TRBV6-5 with TRBJ1-1; D uncertain. Looked up from germline, CDR1 is MNHEY and CDR2 is SVGAGI. The CDR3 totals 15 residues. V shed 0 bases and J shed 5 bases, with 13 bases lying between them.